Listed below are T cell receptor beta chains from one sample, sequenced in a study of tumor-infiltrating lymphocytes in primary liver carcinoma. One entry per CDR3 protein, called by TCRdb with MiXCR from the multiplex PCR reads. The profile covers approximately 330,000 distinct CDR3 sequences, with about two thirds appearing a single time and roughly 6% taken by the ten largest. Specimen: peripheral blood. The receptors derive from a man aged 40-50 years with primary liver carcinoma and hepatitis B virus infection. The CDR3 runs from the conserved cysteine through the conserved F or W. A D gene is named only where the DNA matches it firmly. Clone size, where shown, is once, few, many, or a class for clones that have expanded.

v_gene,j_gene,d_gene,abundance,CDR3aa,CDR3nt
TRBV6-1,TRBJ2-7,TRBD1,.,CASTRDSQAYEQYF,TGTGCCAGCACCAGGGACAGCCAGGCCTACGAGCAGTACTTC
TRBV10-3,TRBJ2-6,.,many,CAISESSTGANVLTF,TGTGCCATCAGTGAGTCTAGTACTGGGGCCAACGTCCTGACTTTC
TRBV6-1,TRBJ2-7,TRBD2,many,CASSDSLYGTSGSYEQYF,TGTGCCAGCAGTGATTCCCTTTACGGGACTAGCGGGAGCTACGAGCAGTACTTC
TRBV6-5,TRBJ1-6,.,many,CASRAEGDSPLHF,TGTGCCAGCCGGGCCGAGGGAGATTCACCCCTCCACTTT
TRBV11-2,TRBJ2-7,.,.,CASSLGRVGGKYF,TGTGCCAGTAGCTTAGGCAGGGTGGGCGGGAAGTACTTC
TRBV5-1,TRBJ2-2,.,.,CASSALPGVGTGELFF,TGCGCCAGCAGCGCCCTACCGGGAGTTGGCACCGGGGAGCTGTTTTTT
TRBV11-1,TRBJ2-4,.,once,CASSQTGTLEINIQYF,TGTGCCAGCAGCCAAACCGGGACGCTGGAGATAAACATTCAATACTTC
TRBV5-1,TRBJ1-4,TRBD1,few,CASSLDRATNEKLFF,TGCGCCAGCAGTTTGGACAGGGCAACTAATGAAAAACTGTTTTTT
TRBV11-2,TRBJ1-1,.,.,CASSLWVENTEAFF,TGTGCCAGCAGCCTATGGGTCGAGAACACCGAAGCTTTCTTT
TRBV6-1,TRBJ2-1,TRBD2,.,CASRKIPGLVNNEQFF,TGTGCCAGCAGAAAAATTCCGGGACTAGTGAATAATGAGCAGTTCTTC
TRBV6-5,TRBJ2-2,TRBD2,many,CASSLTSGNTGELFF,TGTGCCAGCAGCTTAACTAGCGGGAACACCGGGGAGCTGTTTTTT
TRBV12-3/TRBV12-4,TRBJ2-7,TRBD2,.,CASSPGLGSDEQYF,TGTGCCAGCAGTCCGGGACTAGGATCGGACGAGCAGTATTTC
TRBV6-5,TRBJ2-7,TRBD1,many,CASSYSRDRDHEQYF,TGTGCCAGCAGTTACTCCAGGGACAGAGACCACGAGCAGTACTTC
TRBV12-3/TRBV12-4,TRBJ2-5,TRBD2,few,CASSLRLSGRADQETQYF,TGTGCCAGCAGTTTAAGATTGAGCGGGAGGGCCGACCAGGAGACCCAGTACTTC
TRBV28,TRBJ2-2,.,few,CASSLAQGITLNTGELFF,TGTGCCAGCAGTTTAGCCCAGGGGATTACACTGAACACCGGGGAGCTGTTTTTT
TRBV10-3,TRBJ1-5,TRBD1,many,CATGTGTNQPQHF,TGTGCCACCGGGACAGGTACCAATCAGCCCCAGCATTTT
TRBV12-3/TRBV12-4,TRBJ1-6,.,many,CASSFPGSHLHF,TGTGCCAGCAGTTTCCCAGGGTCCCACCTCCACTTT
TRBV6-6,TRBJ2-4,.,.,CASSYSTSGIAKNIQYF,TGTGCCAGCAGTTACTCGACGTCAGGGATCGCCAAAAACATTCAGTACTTC
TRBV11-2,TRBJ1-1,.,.,CASIRTENTEAFF,TGTGCCAGCATCAGGACAGAGAACACTGAGGCTTTCTTT
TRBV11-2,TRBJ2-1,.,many,CASSLGRPSYNEQFF,TGTGCCAGCAGCTTGGGACGTCCTTCCTACAATGAGCAGTTCTTC
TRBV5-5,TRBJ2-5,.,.,CASSLTTTVGETHYF,TGTGCCAGCAGCCTAACAACGACAGTGGGAGAGACCCATTACTTC
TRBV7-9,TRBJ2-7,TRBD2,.,CASSLTSGSLDEQYF,TGTGCCAGCAGCCTGACTAGCGGGAGTCTAGACGAGCAGTACTTC
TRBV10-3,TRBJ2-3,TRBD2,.,CATRNFAGDESTDTQYF,TGTGCCACCAGGAACTTCGCGGGAGACGAGAGCACAGATACGCAGTATTTT
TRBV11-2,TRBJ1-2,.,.,CASSLVRGGCYTF,TGTGCCAGCAGCTTAGTAAGGGGAGGGTGCTACACCTTT
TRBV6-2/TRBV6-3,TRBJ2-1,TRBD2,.,CANSYSPPSGLYIEQFF,TGTGCCAACAGTTACTCCCCACCTAGCGGGTTGTACATTGAGCAGTTCTTC
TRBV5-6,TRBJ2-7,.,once,CTSSLVLLMNEQYF,TGTACCAGCAGTCTGGTCCTTCTCATGAACGAGCAGTACTTC
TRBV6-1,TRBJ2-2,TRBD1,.,CACSEWKGQGAGELFF,TGTGCCTGCAGTGAATGGAAGGGACAGGGGGCCGGGGAGCTGTTTTTT
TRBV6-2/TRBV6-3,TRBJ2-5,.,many,CASSKLGDQETQYF,TGTGCCAGCAGCAAATTGGGCGACCAAGAGACCCAGTACTTC
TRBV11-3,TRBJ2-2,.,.,CVSSLTGTGELFF,TGTGTCAGCAGCTTGACAGGTACCGGGGAGCTGTTTTTT